This T cell receptor (beta chain) was retrieved from a study of T cell clonotyping in hematopoietic cell transplantation. Notes on the study in general: Few recipient clonotypes overlapped donors; over 95% were de novo at given depth. No sorting was done, leaving CD4 and CD8 contributions mixed. Pathologically expanded recipient clonotypes increased progressively from day 30 to day 180 as diversity fell.

CDR3 length: 10 residues. The V end lost 7 bases, the J end lost 5 bases, and 5 bases lay between the germline ends. The germline V gene encodes CDR1 MNHNS and CDR2 SASEGT. With respect to this clone: The antigen is undetermined.

Profiling relied on immunoSEQ multiplex PCR, and the TCRdb table lists in-frame clones only, not all of them. The table records about 36,000 clones, approximately 88% of them present only once. Sequenced material: peripheral blood mononuclear cells. V and J are TRBV6-1 and TRBJ2-5; D is unclear. The receptor was derived from a middle-aged woman in good health. Some clones in this sample may be carry-over from other donors' samples. CDR3 region: CASTGETQYF. Here the CDR3 DNA reads TGTGCCAGCACCGGGGAGACCCAGTACTTC.